This entry concerns a single T cell receptor beta chain. This clone was detected ten times or more. The clone's antigen remains unknown. Within one base of it there is no much larger clone, and no base qualities were kept. Library prep was done by PCR. The instrument given in TCRdb is Illumina HiSeq 4000. High-throughput sequencing was used to profile the CDR3 region of the TCR beta-chain in every patient. Regarding the original processing steps: Drawing on CDR3 differences between clinicopathological groups, the researchers built a classifier meant to tell apart patients with distant-metastatic papillary thyroid cancer. Repertoire diversity was assessed with the Shannon index, and tumor-blood repertoire similarity with the Morisita-Horn index. In TCRdb, the public reads were trimmed at Q25 with fastp and aligned with MiXCR, with productive beta chains retained. It is TCRdb's table, rather than the study itself, that gives the V and J calls and clone size. This sample lists around 65,000 clones; 12% to 15% were detected once. The top ten constitute just over 6.5% of the sample.

The data were taken from a study of metastatic and nonmetastatic thyroid tumors (dated by TCRdb to the early 2020s). About the study as a whole: The researchers compared repertoires between peripheral blood samples and tumor or nodule tissue samples from patients with malignant or benign thyroid disease. What the study reported, not specific to this receptor: TCR beta diversity was reported as significantly higher in malignant tumors than in benign nodules, in both blood and tumor samples.

The CDR3 runs 14 residues from the cysteine to the phenylalanine. The only DNA kept is the CDR3, 42 bases in frame from the first base. CDR1 is given as MNHNS and CDR2 as SASEGT, both from the germline V gene. The V end loses 7 bases and the J end loses 5 bases, and a stretch of 15 bases separates them. No treatment had been received by any patient before thyroid surgery. Using T-cell receptor beta sequencing, the study looked back at clinical samples from patients collected from about 2011 to 2018. Here the chain combines TRBV6-1 and TRBJ2-1; the D gene assignment is perhaps TRBD1 or TRBD2, with each matching 5 bases. The sequencing sample was made of blood. This receptor was identified in a male donor with papillary thyroid cancer or a benign thyroid nodule (not recorded which). Some clones in this sample may be carry-over from other donors' samples. The CDR3 reads as follows: CASTPGTANNEQFF. The DNA sequence follows: TGTGCCAGCACCCCCGGGACGGCGAACAATGAGCAGTTCTTC.